This TCR beta chain derives from a study of T cells in Graves' hyperthyroidism and ophthalmopathy. About the research overall: Blood was drawn when the patient was first diagnosed and still untreated. Study-wide results and limits: Blood also showed most of the thyroid clonotypes that were expanded above 0.001.

This clonotype was observed many times. Its antigen remains unidentified. Uncontrolled infection, other autoimmune disease, pregnancy and lactation each barred patients from inclusion. Source material for PBMCs was roughly 10 ml fresh peripheral blood. RNA transcripts provided the source from which TCR beta CDR3 regions were amplified. The TCR CDR3 was amplified in a first-round RT-PCR using the HTBI primer set. TCRdb redid the calling of the multiplex PCR reads with MiXCR, one entry per CDR3 protein. The data hold 450,000 to 650,000 distinct CDR3 sequences, with 14% observed a single time. V gave up 2 bases and J gave up 9 bases, with 11 bases separating them. The CDR3 totals 13 residues. The germline gives CDR1 MDHEN, CDR2 SYDVKM.

The clonotype originates from a woman in her late teens or twenties with Graves' ophthalmopathy. This chain joins TRBV28 and TRBJ2-1; D gene uncertain. The material sequenced was blood. DNA for the CDR3: TGTGCCAGCAGTTTAGGAAGGGTGGCTGAGCAGTTCTTC. As protein: CASSLGRVAEQFF.